This T cell receptor beta chain was found in a study of early T cells in non-severe SARS-CoV-2 infection. This clonotype was observed a few times. One entry per CDR3 protein results from TCRdb running MiXCR on the 5' RACE reads. The sample has about 62,000 distinct CDR3 sequences; 7.5% to 10% are singletons. This TCR was sampled from an adult who was a healthcare worker with PCR-confirmed SARS-CoV-2 infection or an uninfected control (not recorded which). Specimen: whole blood.

The CDR3 sequence is CASSLKVGITGELFF. The CDR3 nucleotides are TGTGCCAGCAGCTTAAAAGTAGGAATCACCGGGGAGCTGTTTTTT. The chain is built from TRBV11-2 and TRBJ2-2; D not resolved. The V and J ends lost 2 bases and 4 bases respectively, with 11 bases between them. CDR1 is SGHAT, CDR2 FQNNGV, per germline. The CDR3 totals 15 residues.